These 22 T cell receptor beta chains share one sample of origin, sequenced in a study of T cells in Graves' hyperthyroidism and ophthalmopathy. Amplification of TCR beta CDR3 regions was performed using RNA transcripts as template. In the first-round RT-PCR of the TCR CDR3, the HTBI primer set was used. TCRdb fed the multiplex PCR reads into MiXCR, producing one record per CDR3 protein. The sample gives more than 300,000 distinct CDR3 sequences, roughly 13% of which show up once; just under 25% is in the top ten. The specimen was blood. The receptors were gathered from a woman in her thirties with Graves' hyperthyroidism.

This clonotype turned up a few times. The CDR3 region is CSASPQAHEQYF. As DNA, the CDR3 is TGCAGTGCTAGCCCTCAGGCCCACGAGCAGTACTTC. The genes are TRBV20-1 and TRBJ2-7; D call uncertain. The CDR3 loop spans 12 amino acids. Trimming left V 3 bases short and J 5 bases short, with 11 bases between. Germline V gives CDR1 DFQATT, CDR2 SNEGSKA (reference sequence).

There are many counts of this clonotype. V usage is TRBV7-9 and J usage is TRBJ1-2; D is undetermined. In germline, CDR1 is SEHNR, CDR2 FQNEAQ (reference sequence). CDR3 length equals 14 residues. With 4 bases removed from V and 4 bases from J, the gap between germline ends came to 13 bases. The CDR3 coding sequence is TGTGCCAGCAGCTGGAGCTACAGAAGCTATGGCTACACCTTC. Its protein is CASSWSYRSYGYTF. The entire variable domain, with the rest obtained from reference TRBV7-9 and TRBJ1-2, is as follows: DTGVSQNPRHKITKRGQNVTFRCDPISEHNRLYWYRQTLGQGPEFLTYFQNEAQLEKSRLLSDRFSAERPKGSFSTLEIQRTEQGDSAMYLCASSWSYRSYGYTFGSGTRLTVV.

This clonotype was seen ten or more times. The chain joins TRBV28 to TRBJ1-2; TRBD1 aligns across 9 bases. Germline values: CDR1 MDHEN, CDR2 SYDVKM. Unmatched junction bases numbered 7, after V lost 5 bases and J lost 3 bases. The CDR3 loop spans 15 amino acids. CDR3 nucleotides: TGTGCCAGCAGTCCGGGACAGGGATTAGACTATGGCTACACCTTC. Translated, it gives CASSPGQGLDYGYTF.

In this sample, this clonotype turned up many times. The V gene is TRBV2, the J gene TRBJ2-7; D is possibly TRBD2 (7 bases). CDR1 and CDR2 (germline): SNHLY, FYNNEI. Trimming took 3 bases from V and 11 from J, leaving 14 bases between them. The CDR3 runs to 12 residues. The CDR3 loop is CASSDRGREEYF. In nucleotides, the CDR3 is TGTGCCAGCAGTGACAGGGGACGGGAGGAGTACTTC.

The chain links TRBV5-1 to TRBJ1-2, with TRBD1 as a possible D gene (5 bases). V gave up 4 bases and J gave up 5 bases, with 15 bases separating them. CDR3 size: 14 residues. CDR1 and CDR2 (germline): SGHRS, YFSETQ. For the CDR3, the DNA is TGCGCCAGCAGCGAAAGCAGGGACCTTTATGGCTACACCTTC. Protein sequence: CASSESRDLYGYTF.

The table lists this clonotype with many counts. The V call is TRBV2, the J call TRBJ2-5; 11 bases map to TRBD2. V lost 6 bases to trimming and J lost 7 bases; unmatched junction nucleotides: 7. Germline CDR1 is SNHLY and CDR2 is FYNNEI. The CDR3 runs to 14 residues. The CDR3 DNA reads as TGTGCCAGCAGCGGGACTAGCGGCATATGGACCCAGTACTTC. Translated, it gives CASSGTSGIWTQYF.

This clonotype was seen a handful of times. The gene calls are TRBV30 and TRBJ2-7; D uncertain. Germline-derived CDR1 and CDR2 are GTSNPN and SVGIG (reference sequence). Trimming removed 0 bases from V and 2 bases from J, with 14 bases in between. The CDR3 runs to 15 residues. CDR3 in amino acids: CAWSVPDGRPYEQYF. The CDR3 DNA reads as TGTGCCTGGAGTGTACCGGACGGCCGACCCTACGAGCAGTACTTC.

Worth noting for this clonotype: Since a much larger clone is just one base distant, this may be a read error. The chain employs TRBV3-1 and TRBJ1-1, with 7 bases fitting TRBD1. CDR1 is LGHDT and CDR2 is YNNKEL in the germline V gene (reference sequence). This CDR3 contains 14 residues. CDR3 in DNA: TGTGCCGGCAGCCAAGATCCGAGGGGGCTGGGAGCTTTCTTT. It translates to CAGSQDPRGLGAFF.

A note on this clonotype: One end of the junction is discordant with germline, which a read error may explain. J is TRBJ2-7 and V is TRBV11-2; no firm D call. The germline gives CDR1 SGHAT, CDR2 FQNNGV. CDR3 length: 16 residues. The CDR3 DNA reads as TGTGCCAGCAGCCCCGACCGGCTCTCCGACACCTGCGAGCGGTACTTC. This codes for CASSPDRLSDTCERYF.

This clonotype appeared many times. The chain joins TRBV28 to TRBJ2-4, with D perhaps TRBD1 or TRBD2 (5 bases each). The CDR3 length is 15 residues. Germline V gene data show CDR1 as MDHEN and CDR2 as SYDVKM. Trimming left V 7 bases short and J 2 bases short, with 15 bases between. The CDR3 sequence is CASTTSGQPKNIQYF. The CDR3 DNA reads as TGTGCCAGCACCACCTCGGGGCAGCCCAAAAACATTCAGTACTTC.

This clonotype appeared many times. The rearrangement joins TRBV28 to TRBJ1-1, with D possibly matching TRBD1 (5 bases). Germline lookup yields CDR1 MDHEN and CDR2 SYDVKM. CDR3 length equals 14 residues. V shed 7 bases and J shed 3 bases, with 15 bases lying between them. In DNA form, the CDR3 reads TGTGCCAGCACCAAGGCGGGGGGGTACACTGAAGCTTTCTTT. Translation: CASTKAGGYTEAFF.

Ten or more counts support this clonotype. V usage is TRBV20-1 and J usage is TRBJ2-1, with 8 bases lining up with TRBD1. Germline CDR1 reads DFQATT; CDR2 reads SNEGSKA (reference sequence). This CDR3 comprises 16 residues. V lost 5 bases, J lost 4 bases, and 13 bases stayed unmatched. CDR3 coding DNA: TGCAGTGCTGAACCGCAGGGGGCTCGGTCGTACAATGAGCAGTTCTTC. Amino acid sequence: CSAEPQGARSYNEQFF.

Ten or more counts support this clonotype. The V and J genes are TRBV27 and TRBJ1-2; the D gene is possibly TRBD1 (6 bases). CDR1 MNHEY and CDR2 SMNVEV come from the germline V gene (reference sequence). CDR3 length: 12 amino acids. V shed 6 bases and J shed 6 bases, with 11 bases lying between them. CDR3 region: CASRQGGHGYTF. CDR3 sequence (DNA): TGTGCCAGCAGGCAAGGGGGGCATGGCTACACCTTC.

There are many counts of this clonotype. The rearrangement links TRBV28 to TRBJ2-5; 7 nucleotides agree with TRBD1. Germline CDR1 and CDR2: MDHEN and SYDVKM. The CDR3 consists of 14 residues. Trimming took 7 bases from V and 3 from J; bases not matched to a gene: 8. CDR3 sequence (DNA): TGTGCCAGCACCGAGGGACAGCATAAAGAGACCCAGTACTTC. Its protein product is CASTEGQHKETQYF.

This clonotype was detected a few times. J is TRBJ1-5 and V is TRBV20-1; D gene ambiguous. The CDR3 consists of 9 residues. V was clipped by 3 bases and J by 13 bases, with 7 bases between them. Germline CDR1 reads DFQATT; CDR2 reads SNEGSKA (reference sequence). Here the CDR3 DNA reads TGCAGTGCTAGTCTAGAGCAGCATTTT. This sequence encodes CSASLEQHF.

The V and J genes are TRBV19 and TRBJ1-2; the D is unclear. V lost 7 bases, J lost 6 bases, and 18 bases lay in between. The germline V gene has CDR1 LNHDA and CDR2 SQIVND (reference sequence). The CDR3 length is 14 residues. This CDR3 reads CASKGGLRFNGYTF. In DNA form, the CDR3 reads TGTGCCAGTAAGGGCGGACTAAGGTTCAATGGCTACACCTTC.

CDR3: CAISEPEQETQYF. Written as DNA, the CDR3 is TGTGCCATCAGTGAGCCGGAGCAAGAGACCCAGTACTTC. The chain recombines TRBV10-3 with TRBJ2-5, with D unclear. In germline, CDR1 is ENHRY, CDR2 SYGVKD. Trimming cost V 2 bases and J 2 bases, with 6 bases left between them. This CDR3 contains 13 residues.

This clonotype was observed a handful of times. The V call is TRBV19, the J call TRBJ1-5; no clear D. The V end lost 1 base, the J end lost 7 bases, and 17 bases lay between the germline ends. Germline V gene lookup returns CDR1 LNHDA and CDR2 SQIVND (reference sequence). The CDR3 is 16 amino acids. CDR3 in amino acids: CASSIVARTRAQPQHF. The CDR3 bases are TGTGCCAGTAGTATAGTGGCGAGAACCCGTGCCCAGCCCCAGCATTTT.

This clonotype has a handful of counts. The chain has TRBV29-1 and TRBJ2-7; 7 bases map to TRBD1. V gave up 5 bases and J gave up 2 bases; unmatched junction bases: 6. CDR3 length: 13 residues. Germline V gene sequence: CDR1 SQVTM, CDR2 ANQGSEA. CDR3 coding DNA: TGCAGCGTTATACCCGACAGGGCCTACGAGCAGTACTTC. Encoded protein: CSVIPDRAYEQYF.

This clonotype was counted a few times. J is TRBJ2-7 and V is TRBV25-1; D uncertain. V was trimmed by 0 bases and J by 1 base, leaving 7 bases between them. Germline V lookup: CDR1 MGHDK, CDR2 SYGVNS. The CDR3 totals 14 residues. CDR3: CASSEYRRSYEQYF. The CDR3 DNA follows: TGTGCCAGCAGTGAATATCGGCGTTCCTACGAGCAGTACTTC.

The rearrangement links TRBV2 to TRBJ1-1; weak D call: TRBD1 (6 bases). The CDR3 has 13 residues. The V gene's germline CDR1 is SNHLY and CDR2 FYNNEI. Written as DNA, the CDR3 is TGTGCAAACAGGGTTTTTATGAACACTGAAGCTTTCTTT. Amino acid sequence: CANRVFMNTEAFF.

The table lists this clonotype with many counts. V gene TRBV3-1 combines with J gene TRBJ2-7, with D perhaps TRBD2 (6 bases). CDR1 and CDR2 (germline): LGHDT, YNNKEL (reference sequence). Trimming cost V 2 bases and J 2 bases, with 13 bases left between them. The CDR3 has 15 residues. This CDR3 reads CASSQLRGSTYEQYF. The DNA of the CDR3 is TGTGCCAGCAGCCAACTCCGGGGGAGCACCTACGAGCAGTACTTC.